Here is one T cell receptor (beta chain) with its context. This entry belongs to a study of cytomegalovirus exposure and HLA in healthy donors. The V end lost 2 bases, the J end lost 6 bases, and 11 bases lay between the germline ends. CDR3 length: 14 residues. CDR1 and CDR2 (germline): MDHEN, SYDVKM. PCR employed 60 Vbeta and 13 Jbeta primers. Repertoires were generated with immunoSEQ multiplex PCR, while TCRdb's copy carries only in-frame clones and drops some. The sample yields some 150,000 clones, over 70% seen once. What was sequenced was PBMCs. V and J are TRBV28 and TRBJ2-1; TRBD2 might be the D (5 bases). This receptor was identified in a man aged 25-45 years in good health and CMV-seropositive. CDR3 coding DNA: TGTGCCAGCAGTTTAACGGGGTTGGGCAATGAGCAGTTCTTC. This translates into CASSLTGLGNEQFF.